The rows below give T cell receptor beta chains drawn from one sample of a study of T cell responses to AZD1222 COVID-19 vaccine. Using immunoSEQ multiplex PCR, the repertoire was profiled, and TCRdb retains in-frame clones only, with some absent. The sample lists some 110,000 clones; around 89% were seen once. The sequences come from peripheral blood, collected on day 0 of AZD1222 vaccination. These receptors were collected from an adult in good health. CDR3s include the opening cysteine and the closing phenylalanine or tryptophan. The D gene is left open where the match is weak. Size values are once, few and many counts, or a class for expanded clones, and some rows have none.

abundance,v_gene,j_gene,d_gene,CDR3nt,CDR3aa
NA,TRBV6-6,TRBJ1-5,NA,TGTGCCAGCGGATGGTCGGACAATCAGCCCCAGCATTTT,CASGWSDNQPQHF
NA,TRBV7-3,TRBJ2-5,TRBD2,TGTGCCAGCAGCTTGTCTAGCGGGGGGCTCCAAGAGACCCAGTACTTC,CASSLSSGGLQETQYF
once,TRBV27,TRBJ1-1,NA,TGTGCCAGCAGCCTCACCCAGGGGAACACTGAAGCTTTCTTT,CASSLTQGNTEAFF
NA,TRBV7-3,TRBJ2-3,NA,TGTGCCAGCAGCTTAGGGGGCCCGGATACGCAGTATTTT,CASSLGGPDTQYF
NA,TRBV6-5,TRBJ2-5,NA,TGTGCCAGCAGCCAACAGGAACCCCAAGAGACCCAGTACTTC,CASSQQEPQETQYF
NA,TRBV29-1,TRBJ1-2,NA,TGCAGCGTTCCAGATGGGGTTGGGGGTTATGGCTACACCTTC,CSVPDGVGGYGYTF
NA,TRBV24-1,TRBJ2-1,TRBD1,TGTGCCACCAGTGATCCACCGGGACAGGGGAATACCCATGAGCAGTTCTTC,CATSDPPGQGNTHEQFF
NA,TRBV27,TRBJ2-1,NA,TGTGCCAGCAGGAACGGAGGGCTAGAAAGTTACAATGAGCAGTTCTTC,CASRNGGLESYNEQFF
NA,TRBV7-9,TRBJ1-2,NA,TGTGCCAGCAGCTTAGTACCAGTTAACTATGGCTACACCTTC,CASSLVPVNYGYTF
NA,TRBV9,TRBJ2-2,TRBD1,TGTGCCAGCAGCGTAGAGGGGGGACAGGGGAACGGGGAGCTGTTTTTT,CASSVEGGQGNGELFF
NA,TRBV2,TRBJ2-1,NA,TGTGCCAGCAGACAACCAGGGGTTTACAATGAGCAGTTCTTC,CASRQPGVYNEQFF
NA,TRBV4-3,TRBJ1-3,NA,TGCGCCAGCAGCCAAGGAACAGTCCGAAACACCATATATTTT,CASSQGTVRNTIYF
NA,TRBV4-3,TRBJ2-6,NA,TGCGCCAGCAGCCAAGAAAGGACTGCCGCCAACGTCCTGACTTTC,CASSQERTAANVLTF
NA,TRBV3-1/TRBV3-2,TRBJ2-5,NA,TGTGCCAGCAGCCAAGAAAGTTTTGGCAGCTACTGGGAGACCCAGTACTTC,CASSQESFGSYWETQYF
NA,TRBV12-3/TRBV12-4,TRBJ1-5,TRBD1,TGTGCCAGCAGTGGACAGGGGCATCAGCCCCAGCATTTT,CASSGQGHQPQHF
NA,TRBV4-2,TRBJ2-1,TRBD1,TGTGCCAGCAGCCTAGGACAGGGAGCCTACAATGAGCAGTTCTTC,CASSLGQGAYNEQFF
NA,TRBV29-1,TRBJ2-5,TRBD2,TGCAGCGTTTTTTTTTCGACACACGGGGAGACTAGCGCGGAGACCCAGTACTTC,CSVFFSTHGETSAETQYF
NA,TRBV9,TRBJ2-3,TRBD2,TGTGCCAGCAGCCCCGGACTAGCGGGAGTAACAGATACGCAGTATTTT,CASSPGLAGVTDTQYF
once,TRBV4-1,TRBJ1-4,NA,TGCGCCAGCAGCCAAGGCCCCCCGGAGGCAGCCCTGTTTTTT,CASSQGPPEAALFF
few,TRBV15,TRBJ1-3,NA,TGTGCCACCAGCAGAGTGGCTGGCGTAATTGGGGACACCATATATTTT,CATSRVAGVIGDTIYF
NA,TRBV11-3,TRBJ2-7,NA,TGTGCCAGCAGCTTCTCTAGGAGTCCACTCTACGAGCAGTACTTC,CASSFSRSPLYEQYF
NA,TRBV6-2/TRBV6-3,TRBJ1-1,NA,TGTGCCAGCAGTTACGGGGGTGAAGCTTTCTTT,CASSYGGEAFF
NA,TRBV5-4,TRBJ2-5,NA,TGTGCCAGCAGCTTAAGCCAAGAGACCCAGTACTTC,CASSLSQETQYF
NA,TRBV4-1,TRBJ2-7,TRBD1,TGCGCCAGCAGCCCCGGACAGGGGTCGCCCTACGAGCAGTACTTC,CASSPGQGSPYEQYF
NA,TRBV27,TRBJ2-7,NA,TGTGCCAGCAGTTGGGGGGGCTCCTCCTACGAGCAGTACTTC,CASSWGGSSYEQYF
NA,TRBV11-2,TRBJ1-1,NA,TGTGCCAGCAGCCAGGGACGGGGCCAGAACACTGAAGCTTTCTTT,CASSQGRGQNTEAFF
NA,TRBV3-1/TRBV3-2,TRBJ1-1,NA,TGTGCCAGCAGCTCCCGACAGCAACCGAACACTGAAGCTTTCTTT,CASSSRQQPNTEAFF
NA,TRBV30,TRBJ1-1,NA,TGTGCCTGGGATCACTACACTGAAGCTTTCTTT,CAWDHYTEAFF
NA,TRBV11-3,TRBJ1-6,NA,TGTGCCAGCAGCTCCTACGGTGGTCTAAGCTCCTATAATTCACCCCTCCACTTT,CASSSYGGLSSYNSPLHF
once,TRBV7-2,TRBJ1-1,NA,TGTGCCAGCACCCACGGGGGGGGCACTGAAGCTTTCTTT,CASTHGGGTEAFF
NA,TRBV4-3,TRBJ2-3,TRBD2,TGCGCCAGCAGCCAAGGGCTAGCGGGGGGGCCAACAGATACGCAGTATTTT,CASSQGLAGGPTDTQYF
NA,TRBV7-9,TRBJ1-1,TRBD1,TGTGCCAGCAGCACGACAGGGCGAGCTGAAGCTTTCTTT,CASSTTGRAEAFF
NA,TRBV5-1,TRBJ1-1,NA,TGCGCCAGCAGCGTCCGGGCTGCAGGGAACACTGAAGCTTTCTTT,CASSVRAAGNTEAFF
NA,TRBV7-3,TRBJ2-6,NA,TGTGCCAGCAGACCCACAGGTGCCGGCTCTGGGGCCAACGTCCTGACTTTC,CASRPTGAGSGANVLTF
NA,TRBV25-1,TRBJ2-1,TRBD1,TGTGCCAGCAGTGTAACCTCCGGGACAGAAACCTACAATGAGCAGTTCTTC,CASSVTSGTETYNEQFF
NA,TRBV3-1/TRBV3-2,TRBJ2-7,TRBD2,TGTGCCAGCAGCCAAGCTAGCGGGTACTACGAGCAGTACTTC,CASSQASGYYEQYF
few,TRBV2,TRBJ2-2,TRBD1,TGTGCCAGCAGTGAAACAGGGGGAATCTCCAGCGGGGAGCTGTTTTTT,CASSETGGISSGELFF
NA,TRBV7-3,TRBJ2-2,NA,TGTGCCAGCAGCTCCTTGGGGGGGCAGACGAACACCGGGGAGCTGTTTTTT,CASSSLGGQTNTGELFF
NA,TRBV9,TRBJ2-7,NA,TGTGCCAGCAGCGTAGGTGACGAGACCTACGAGCAGTACTTC,CASSVGDETYEQYF
NA,TRBV7-2,TRBJ2-1,NA,TGTGCCAGCAGCTTAGAGCTACGGGAGCAGTTCTTC,CASSLELREQFF
NA,TRBV11-3,TRBJ1-1,TRBD1,TGTGCCAGCGCGACAGGGGGGGTGGACACTGAAGCTTTCTTT,CASATGGVDTEAFF
NA,TRBV2,TRBJ1-6,NA,TGTGCCAGCACCCTACCCCAGGGTTCACCCCTCCACTTT,CASTLPQGSPLHF
NA,TRBV6-5,TRBJ2-2,NA,TGTGCCAGCTCAAAGGGGGGGGGCACCGGGGAGCTGTTTTTT,CASSKGGGTGELFF
NA,TRBV7-2,TRBJ2-2,TRBD1,TGTGCCAGCAGCGTTACCGGGACAGGATACACCGGGGAGCTGTTTTTT,CASSVTGTGYTGELFF
NA,TRBV14,TRBJ2-5,NA,TGTGCCAGCAGCCGGACAGTTCAAGAGACCCAGTACTTC,CASSRTVQETQYF
few,TRBV15,TRBJ1-6,NA,TGTGCCACCAGCAGCGAAACAGGAGTCTATAATTCACCCCTCCACTTT,CATSSETGVYNSPLHF
NA,TRBV28,TRBJ1-1,NA,TGTGCCAGCAGTGGGGGGCCCGGCACTGAAGCTTTCTTT,CASSGGPGTEAFF
once,TRBV11-3,TRBJ2-1,TRBD2,TGTGCCAGCAGCTCCCGTTCGGGGGGTGTATACAATGAGCAGTTCTTC,CASSSRSGGVYNEQFF
NA,TRBV11-2,TRBJ2-5,TRBD2,TGTGCCAGCAGCTTAGCGTTAGCGGGGATGGAGACCCAGTACTTC,CASSLALAGMETQYF
NA,TRBV6-4,TRBJ2-1,TRBD1,TGTGCCAGGACAGGGAATGAGCAGTTCTTC,CARTGNEQFF
NA,TRBV5-5,TRBJ2-4,NA,TGTGCCAGCAGCCACACGGGGGTAGGCGTTCTAGCCAAAAACATTCAGTACTTC,CASSHTGVGVLAKNIQYF
once,TRBV12-3/TRBV12-4,TRBJ2-2,TRBD2,TGTGCCAGCAGTTTGGGGGGGGCCGGGGAGCTGTTTTTT,CASSLGGAGELFF
NA,TRBV6-6,TRBJ1-6,NA,TGTGCCAGCAGTCCCCGGTCAGCGAGCTCCTATAATTCACCCCTCCACTTT,CASSPRSASSYNSPLHF
NA,TRBV7-2,TRBJ1-5,NA,TGTGCCAGCAGCTTAGTAGGGAACCAGCCCCAGCATTTT,CASSLVGNQPQHF